The 2 T cell receptor beta chains below were found in one sample sequenced in a study. TCRdb re-derived calls from the 5' RACE reads in MiXCR, one entry per CDR3 protein. The table shows about 8,600 distinct CDR3 sequences, with approximately 16% occurring only once. The sequencing input was memory CD4+ T cells sorted from blood. Subset described: memory CD4+ T cells, CD4+CD45RO+CD25-. The receptors come from a female donor with breast cancer.

This clonotype occurred many times. The J gene is TRBJ2-7, the V gene TRBV4-2; 8 nucleotides align to TRBD2. The CDR3 runs 14 residues. Germline-derived CDR1 and CDR2 are LGHNA and YNFKEQ. V shed 5 bases and J 4 bases; nucleotides not matched to a gene: 7. The CDR3 bases are TGTGCCAGCAGCTCAGCGGGAGAGGCTTACGAGCAGTACTTC. This translates into CASSSAGEAYEQYF.

As to this clonotype: A read error may explain this, as a much larger clone is one base away. This chain links TRBV18 with TRBJ1-4; tentative D call: TRBD1 (5 bases). The germline V gene encodes CDR1 KGHSH and CDR2 LQKENI. The CDR3 has 14 residues. CDR3: CASSPTAENEKRFF. In nucleotides, the CDR3 is TGTGCCAGCTCACCGACAGCCGAGAATGAAAAACGGTTTTTT.